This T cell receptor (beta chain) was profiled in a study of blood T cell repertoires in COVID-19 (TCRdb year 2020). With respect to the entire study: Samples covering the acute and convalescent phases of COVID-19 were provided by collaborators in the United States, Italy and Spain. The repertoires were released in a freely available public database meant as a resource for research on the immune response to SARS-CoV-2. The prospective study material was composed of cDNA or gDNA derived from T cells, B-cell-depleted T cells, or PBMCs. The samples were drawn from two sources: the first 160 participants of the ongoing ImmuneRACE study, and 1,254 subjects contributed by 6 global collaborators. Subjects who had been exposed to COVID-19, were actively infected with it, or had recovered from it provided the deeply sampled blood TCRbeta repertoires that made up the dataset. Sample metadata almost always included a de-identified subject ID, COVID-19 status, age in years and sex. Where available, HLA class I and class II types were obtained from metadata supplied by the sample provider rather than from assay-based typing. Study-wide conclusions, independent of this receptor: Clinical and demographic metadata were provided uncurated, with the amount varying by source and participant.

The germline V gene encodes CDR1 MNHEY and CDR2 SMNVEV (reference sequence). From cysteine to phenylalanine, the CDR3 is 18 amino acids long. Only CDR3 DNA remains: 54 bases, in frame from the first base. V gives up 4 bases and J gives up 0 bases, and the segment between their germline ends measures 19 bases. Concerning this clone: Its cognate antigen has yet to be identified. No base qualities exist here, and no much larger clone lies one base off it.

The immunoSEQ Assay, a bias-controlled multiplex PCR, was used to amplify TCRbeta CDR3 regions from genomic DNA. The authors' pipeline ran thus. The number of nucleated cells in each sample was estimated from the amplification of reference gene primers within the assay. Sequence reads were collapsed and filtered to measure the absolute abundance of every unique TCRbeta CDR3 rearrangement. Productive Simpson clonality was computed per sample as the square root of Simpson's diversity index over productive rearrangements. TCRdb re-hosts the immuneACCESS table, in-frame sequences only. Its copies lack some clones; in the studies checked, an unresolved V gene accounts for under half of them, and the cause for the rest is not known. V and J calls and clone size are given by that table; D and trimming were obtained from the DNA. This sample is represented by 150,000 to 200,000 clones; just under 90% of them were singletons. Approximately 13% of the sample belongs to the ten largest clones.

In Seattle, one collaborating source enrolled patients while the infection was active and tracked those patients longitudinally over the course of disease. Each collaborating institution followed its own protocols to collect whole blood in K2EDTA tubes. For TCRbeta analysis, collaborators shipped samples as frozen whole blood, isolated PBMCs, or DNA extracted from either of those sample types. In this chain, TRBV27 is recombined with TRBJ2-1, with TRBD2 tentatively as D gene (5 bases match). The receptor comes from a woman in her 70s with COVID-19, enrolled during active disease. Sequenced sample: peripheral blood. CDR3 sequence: CASSSLLSRGSSYNEQFF. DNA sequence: TGTGCCAGCAGTTCGCTACTGTCGAGAGGGAGCTCCTACAATGAGCAGTTCTTC.